This T cell receptor beta chain was recovered during a study of T cell changes during pregnancy in multiple sclerosis. The protocol was immunoSEQ multiplex PCR, while the TCRdb copy is restricted to in-frame clones and leaves out a portion. The top ten clones hold over 0.7% of a sample with tens of thousands of clones, 89% of them seen once. Unmatched junction bases numbered 4, after V lost 5 bases and J lost 4 bases. The germline CDR1 and CDR2 sequences are SGHNT and YENEEA. This CDR3 is 15 amino acids long. This sequence was found in a female donor in good health, enrolled as a control in a pregnancy study. The sequencing here drew on peripheral blood, taken in the first trimester of pregnancy. The chain uses TRBV11-3 and TRBJ2-2; 10 nucleotides line up with TRBD1. CDR3 sequence (DNA): TGTGCCAGCAGCCCCGACAGGGGGCGCACCGGGGAGCTGTTTTTT. This encodes CASSPDRGRTGELFF.